Below are 5 T cell receptor beta chains sequenced from a single sample in a study of cytomegalovirus exposure and HLA in healthy donors. The repertoire was sequenced with immunoSEQ multiplex PCR; TCRdb's copy has only in-frame clones and lacks some. The sample includes about 250,000 clones, approximately 84% seen only once; the top ten take 9.5% to 15%. Sequencing was carried out using PBMCs. All receptors come from a man between 18 and 29 years old in good health and CMV-seropositive.

The chain couples TRBV7-9 to TRBJ1-1; D might be TRBD1 (6 bases). Germline V lookup: CDR1 SEHNR, CDR2 FQNEAQ (reference sequence). This CDR3 is built from 14 residues. With 3 bases removed from V and 1 base from J, the gap between germline ends came to 9 bases. Written as DNA, the CDR3 is TGTGCCAGCAGCTTTCAGGGGAAGAACACTGAAGCTTTCTTT. Its protein is CASSFQGKNTEAFF.

This clone showed up just once. V is TRBV5-4 and J is TRBJ2-7; a weak D match, TRBD1 (5 bases). Germline CDR1 reads SGHNT; CDR2 reads YYREEE (reference sequence). V was clipped by 2 bases and J by 6 bases, with 15 bases between them. The CDR3 spans 14 residues. For the CDR3, the DNA is TGTGCCAGCAGCTTTCAGGGTGGAGTAGGCGAGCAGTACTTC. Protein product: CASSFQGGVGEQYF. The full variable domain, in which reference TRBV5-4 and TRBJ2-7 provide the parts outside the CDR3, is ETGVTQSPTHLIKTRGQQVTLRCSSQSGHNTVSWYQQALGQGPQFIFQYYREEENGRGNFPPRFSGLQFPNYSSELNVNALELDDSALYLCASSFQGGVGEQYFGPGTRLTVT.

The chain employs TRBV27 and TRBJ2-3; the match to TRBD1 covers 9 bases. CDR1 and CDR2 (germline): MNHEY, SMNVEV (reference sequence). V shed 7 bases, J shed 3 bases, and the junction held 11 bases outside the gene matches. This CDR3 contains 16 residues. The CDR3, as DNA: TGTGCCAGCACCTCCCCCCGGACAGGGGCAACAGATACGCAGTATTTT. It codes for CASTSPRTGATDTQYF.

The chain is built from TRBV5-4 and TRBJ2-2; D uncertain. The germline CDR1 and CDR2 sequences are SGHNT and YYREEE (reference sequence). Trimming took 4 bases from V and 2 from J, leaving 12 bases between them. This CDR3 has 15 amino acids. DNA of the CDR3: TGTGCCAGCAGCAACAGAGGACCTAACACCGGGGAGCTGTTTTTT. As protein: CASSNRGPNTGELFF.

This clone was observed once. The chain uses TRBV10-2 and TRBJ2-7; D gene ambiguous. Germline CDR1 reads WSHSY; CDR2 reads SAAADI. The length of the CDR3 is 14 residues. The germline V and J ends were trimmed by 1 base and 2 bases, with 9 bases remaining between them. The CDR3 DNA reads TGCGCCAGCAGTGAGTTCAGCCGAACCTACGAGCAGTACTTC. It codes for CASSEFSRTYEQYF.